These 8 T cell receptor beta chains came from one sample sequenced in a study of cytomegalovirus exposure and HLA in healthy donors. The primer mix had 60 Vbeta and 13 Jbeta primers. Produced via immunoSEQ multiplex PCR; TCRdb's table is partial and in-frame only. This table has some 78,000 clones, approximately 69% appearing once. Sequencing was performed on PBMCs. These receptors all stem from a man aged 40-55 years in good health and CMV-seropositive.

The CDR3 spells CASNIEAHQPQHF. The CDR3 nucleotides are TGTGCCAGCAACATAGAGGCCCATCAGCCCCAGCATTTT. The J gene is TRBJ1-5, the V gene TRBV7-8; D call uncertain. The germline gives CDR1 SGHVS, CDR2 FQNEAQ. V was shortened by 7 bases and J by 5 bases, with 12 bases between the two germline ends. The CDR3 has 13 residues.

The genes are TRBV7-9 and TRBJ2-1; TRBD2 matches 11 bases. This CDR3 comprises 19 residues. V trimming: 1 base; J trimming: 1 base; junction bases outside the gene matches: 9. The germline V gene encodes CDR1 SEHNR and CDR2 FQNEAQ (reference sequence). CDR3 protein: CASSLGVGTSGGSYNEQFF. The CDR3 DNA sequence: TGTGCCAGCAGCTTAGGGGTAGGGACTAGCGGAGGGTCCTACAATGAGCAGTTCTTC.

The rearrangement joins TRBV25-1 to TRBJ2-1; no definite D call. The length of the CDR3 is 16 residues. V was trimmed by 4 bases and J by 0 bases, leaving 13 bases between them. Germline loops: CDR1 MGHDK, CDR2 SYGVNS. This chain's CDR3 is CASSGAPPSSYNEQFF. The CDR3 nucleotides are TGTGCCAGCAGTGGGGCCCCCCCGAGCTCCTACAATGAGCAGTTCTTC. Together with reference TRBV25-1 and TRBJ2-1, the CDR3 gives the full variable domain: EADIYQTPRYLVIGTGKKITLECSQTMGHDKMYWYQQDPGMELHLIHYSYGVNSTEKGDLSSESTVSRIRTEHFPLTLESARPSHTSQYLCASSGAPPSSYNEQFFGPGTRLTVL.

This clone was detected a few times. The chain carries TRBV6-1 and TRBJ1-5; no reliable D call. V gave up 6 bases and J gave up 5 bases, with 11 bases separating them. There are 13 residues in the CDR3. The germline gives CDR1 MNHNS, CDR2 SASEGT. CDR3 bases: TGTGCCAGCAGAGTCCCGGGAGATCAGCCCCAGCATTTT. It yields the protein CASRVPGDQPQHF.

This chain joins TRBV29-1 and TRBJ1-1; D unclear. CDR3 length: 14 residues. V lost 8 bases and J lost 1, with 17 bases in between. CDR1 and CDR2 (germline): SQVTM, ANQGSEA. The CDR3 sequence is CSSSAGSANTEAFF. CDR3 DNA sequence: TGCAGCTCCTCGGCGGGGTCGGCGAACACTGAAGCTTTCTTT.

The V call is TRBV27, the J call TRBJ1-2; TRBD1 matches 9 bases. CDR1 is MNHEY, CDR2 SMNVEV, per germline (reference sequence). V gave up 5 bases and J gave up 4 bases; unmatched junction bases: 11. The CDR3 has 16 amino acids. The CDR3 spells CASSRTGAPVGYGYTF. The CDR3, as DNA: TGTGCCAGCAGTCGGACAGGGGCGCCCGTCGGCTATGGCTACACCTTC.

The sample holds a few counts of this clone. The CDR3 DNA reads TGCGCCAGCAGCCAAGGGGGCCCGCGACTAGCCGCCTACGAGCAGTACTTC. This sequence encodes CASSQGGPRLAAYEQYF. The rearrangement links TRBV4-3 to TRBJ2-7, with TRBD2 matching 7 bases. Per the germline V gene, CDR1 is LGHNA and CDR2 is YSLEER. The CDR3 totals 17 residues. V lost 1 base, J lost 2 bases, and 11 bases stayed unmatched.

This chain uses TRBV9 with TRBJ1-4, with D maybe TRBD1 (6 bases). Trimming shortened V by 4 bases and J by 4 bases, and 14 bases separated the two germline ends. The CDR3 extends over 15 amino acids. Germline V lookup: CDR1 SGDLS, CDR2 YYNGEE. CDR3 bases: TGTGCCAGCAGCCCCCGGGGGGCCTTTAATGAAAAACTGTTTTTT. It yields the protein CASSPRGAFNEKLFF. Complete variable domain (other parts from reference TRBV9 and TRBJ1-4): DSGVTQTPKHLITATGQRVTLRCSPRSGDLSVYWYQQSLDQGLQFLIQYYNGEERAKGNILERFSAQQFPDLHSELNLSSLELGDSALYFCASSPRGAFNEKLFFGSGTQLSVL.